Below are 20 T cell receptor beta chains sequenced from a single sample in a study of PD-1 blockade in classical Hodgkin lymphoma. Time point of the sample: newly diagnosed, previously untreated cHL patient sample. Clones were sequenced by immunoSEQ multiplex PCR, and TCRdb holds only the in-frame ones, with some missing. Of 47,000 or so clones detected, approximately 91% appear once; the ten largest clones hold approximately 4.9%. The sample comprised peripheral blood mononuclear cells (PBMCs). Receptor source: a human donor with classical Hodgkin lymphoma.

CDR3 sequence (DNA): TGTGCCACGTGTTACAGCCTTTCTGGGGCCAACGTCCTGACTTTC. Translation gives CATCYSLSGANVLTF. The gene calls are TRBV5-6 and TRBJ2-6; D call uncertain. The ends were cut back, 9 bases at V and 1 base at J, with 14 bases in the middle. This CDR3 has 15 residues. CDR1 is SGHDT and CDR2 is YYEEEE in the germline V gene.

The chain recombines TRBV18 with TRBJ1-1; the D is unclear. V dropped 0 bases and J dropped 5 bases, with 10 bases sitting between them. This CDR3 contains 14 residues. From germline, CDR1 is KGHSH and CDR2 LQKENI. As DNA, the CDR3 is TGTGCCAGCTCACCACCCCCGGAGGGAACTGAAGCTTTCTTT. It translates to CASSPPPEGTEAFF.

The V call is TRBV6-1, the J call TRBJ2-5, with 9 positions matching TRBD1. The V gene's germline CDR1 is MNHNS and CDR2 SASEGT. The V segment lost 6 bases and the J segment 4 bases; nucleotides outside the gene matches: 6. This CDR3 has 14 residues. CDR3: CASSRTGESETQYF. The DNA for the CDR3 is TGTGCCAGCAGCCGGACAGGGGAGTCAGAGACCCAGTACTTC.

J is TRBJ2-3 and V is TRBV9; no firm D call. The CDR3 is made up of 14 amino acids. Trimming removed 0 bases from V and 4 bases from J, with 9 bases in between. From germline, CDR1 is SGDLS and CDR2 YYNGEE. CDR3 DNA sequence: TGTGCCAGCAGCGTAGAAGGATTTGCAGATACGCAGTATTTT. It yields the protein CASSVEGFADTQYF.

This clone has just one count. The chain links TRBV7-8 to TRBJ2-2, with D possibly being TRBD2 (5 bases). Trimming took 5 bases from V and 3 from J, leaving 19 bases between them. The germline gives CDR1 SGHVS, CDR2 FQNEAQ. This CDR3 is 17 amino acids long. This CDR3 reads CASSAPGRAVYTGELFF. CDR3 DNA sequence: TGTGCCAGCAGCGCCCCCGGGCGGGCTGTGTACACCGGGGAGCTGTTTTTT.

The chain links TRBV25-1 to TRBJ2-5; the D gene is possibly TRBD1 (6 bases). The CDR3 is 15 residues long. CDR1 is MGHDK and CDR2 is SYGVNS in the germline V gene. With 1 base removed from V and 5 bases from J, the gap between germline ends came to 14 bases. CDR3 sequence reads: CASSESTGPRETQYF. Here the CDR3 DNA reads TGTGCCAGCAGTGAATCGACAGGTCCAAGGGAGACCCAGTACTTC.

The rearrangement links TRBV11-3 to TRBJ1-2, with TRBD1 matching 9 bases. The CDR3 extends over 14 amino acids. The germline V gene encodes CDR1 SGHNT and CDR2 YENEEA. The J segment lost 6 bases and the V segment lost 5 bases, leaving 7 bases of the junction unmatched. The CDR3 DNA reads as TGTGCCAGCAGCCCGCGGACAGGGGAACATGGCTACACCTTC. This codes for CASSPRTGEHGYTF. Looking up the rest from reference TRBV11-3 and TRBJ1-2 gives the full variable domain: EAGVVQSPRYKIIEKKQPVAFWCNPISGHNTLYWYLQNLGQGPELLIRYENEEAVDDSQLPKDRFSAERLKGVDSTLKIQPAELGDSAVYLCASSPRTGEHGYTFGSGTRLTVV.

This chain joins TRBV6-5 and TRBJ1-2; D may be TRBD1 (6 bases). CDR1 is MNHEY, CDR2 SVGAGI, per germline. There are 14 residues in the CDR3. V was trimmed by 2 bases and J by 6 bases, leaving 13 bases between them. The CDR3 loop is CASSYRLGGHGYTF. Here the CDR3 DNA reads TGTGCCAGCAGTTACCGCCTCGGGGGGCATGGCTACACCTTC.

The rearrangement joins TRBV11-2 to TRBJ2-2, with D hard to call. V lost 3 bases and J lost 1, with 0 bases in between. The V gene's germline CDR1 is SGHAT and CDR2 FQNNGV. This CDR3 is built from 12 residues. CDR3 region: CASSLNTGELFF. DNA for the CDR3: TGTGCCAGCAGCTTGAACACCGGGGAGCTGTTTTTT. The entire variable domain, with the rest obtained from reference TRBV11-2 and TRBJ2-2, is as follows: EAGVAQSPRYKIIEKRQSVAFWCNPISGHATLYWYQQILGQGPKLLIQFQNNGVVDDSQLPKDRFSAERLKGVDSTLKIQPAKLEDSAVYLCASSLNTGELFFGEGSRLTVL.

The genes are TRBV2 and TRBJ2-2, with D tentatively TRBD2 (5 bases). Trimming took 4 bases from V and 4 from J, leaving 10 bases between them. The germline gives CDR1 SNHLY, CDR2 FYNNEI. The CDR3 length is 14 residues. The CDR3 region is CASSGLAGTGELFF. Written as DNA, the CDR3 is TGTGCCAGCAGTGGGCTAGCTGGCACCGGGGAGCTGTTTTTT.

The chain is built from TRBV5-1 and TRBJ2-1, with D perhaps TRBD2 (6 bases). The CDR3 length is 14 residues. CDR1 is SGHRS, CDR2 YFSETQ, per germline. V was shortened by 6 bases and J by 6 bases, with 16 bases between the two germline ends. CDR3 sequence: CASTLGGLSNEQFF. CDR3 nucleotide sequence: TGCGCCAGCACTTTGGGAGGCCTCTCCAATGAGCAGTTCTTC.

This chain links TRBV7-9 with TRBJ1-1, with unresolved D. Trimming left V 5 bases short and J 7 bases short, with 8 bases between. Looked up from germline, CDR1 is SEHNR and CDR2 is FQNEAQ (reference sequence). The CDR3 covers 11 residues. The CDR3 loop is CASSGQSEAFF. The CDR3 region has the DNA TGTGCCAGCAGCGGGCAGAGTGAAGCTTTCTTT.

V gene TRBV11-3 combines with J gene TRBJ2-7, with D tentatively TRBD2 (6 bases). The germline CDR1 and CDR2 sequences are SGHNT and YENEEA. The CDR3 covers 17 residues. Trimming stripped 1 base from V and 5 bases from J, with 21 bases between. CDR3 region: CASSLGPYRRRGDEQYV. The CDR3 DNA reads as TGTGCCAGCAGCTTAGGCCCTTACCGGAGGAGGGGCGACGAGCAGTACGTC.

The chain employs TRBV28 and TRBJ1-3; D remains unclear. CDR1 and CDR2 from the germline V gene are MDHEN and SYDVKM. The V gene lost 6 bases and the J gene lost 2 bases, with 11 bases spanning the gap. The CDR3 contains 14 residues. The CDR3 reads CASSPGIPGNTIYF. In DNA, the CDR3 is TGTGCCAGCAGCCCTGGGATACCTGGAAACACCATATATTTT.

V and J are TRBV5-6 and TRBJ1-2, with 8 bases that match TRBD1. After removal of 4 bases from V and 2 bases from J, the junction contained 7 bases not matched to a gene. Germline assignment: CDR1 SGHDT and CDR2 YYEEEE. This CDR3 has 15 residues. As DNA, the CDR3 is TGTGCCAGCAGCCCGACCAGGGGGCTGAACTATGGCTACACCTTC. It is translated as CASSPTRGLNYGYTF.

The CDR3 region is CASSYSWGRPQHF. The CDR3 DNA reads TGTGCCAGCAGTTACTCGTGGGGGAGGCCCCAGCATTTT. The J gene is TRBJ1-5, the V gene TRBV6-5; a weak D match, TRBD1 (5 bases). Germline V CDR1 and CDR2: MNHEY, SVGAGI. The length of the CDR3 is 13 residues. The ends were cut back, 0 bases at V and 9 bases at J, with 9 bases in the middle.

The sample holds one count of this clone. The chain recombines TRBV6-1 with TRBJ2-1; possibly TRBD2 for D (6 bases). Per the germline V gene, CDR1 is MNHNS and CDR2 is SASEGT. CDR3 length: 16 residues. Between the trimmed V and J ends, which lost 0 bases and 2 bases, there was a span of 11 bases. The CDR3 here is CASSEAQSGPYNEQFF. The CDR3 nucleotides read TGTGCCAGCAGTGAAGCGCAAAGCGGGCCCTACAATGAGCAGTTCTTC.

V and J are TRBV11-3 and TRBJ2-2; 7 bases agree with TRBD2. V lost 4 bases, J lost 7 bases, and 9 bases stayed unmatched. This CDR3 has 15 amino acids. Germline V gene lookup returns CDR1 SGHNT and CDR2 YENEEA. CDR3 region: CASSSPSGGGGELFF. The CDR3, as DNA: TGTGCCAGCAGCTCCCCCTCGGGAGGAGGCGGGGAGCTGTTTTTT.

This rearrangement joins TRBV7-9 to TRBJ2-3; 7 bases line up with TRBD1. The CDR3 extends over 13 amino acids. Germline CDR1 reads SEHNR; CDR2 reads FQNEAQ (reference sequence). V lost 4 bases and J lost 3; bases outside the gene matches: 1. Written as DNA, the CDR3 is TGTGCCAGCAGCTCGACAGGGACAGATACGCAGTATTTT. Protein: CASSSTGTDTQYF.

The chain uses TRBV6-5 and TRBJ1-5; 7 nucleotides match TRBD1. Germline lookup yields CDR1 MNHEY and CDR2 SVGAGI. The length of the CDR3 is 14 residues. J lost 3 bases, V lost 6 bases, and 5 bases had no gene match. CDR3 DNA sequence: TGTGCCAGCAGGAGACAGGGATACAATCAGCCCCAGCATTTT. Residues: CASRRQGYNQPQHF.